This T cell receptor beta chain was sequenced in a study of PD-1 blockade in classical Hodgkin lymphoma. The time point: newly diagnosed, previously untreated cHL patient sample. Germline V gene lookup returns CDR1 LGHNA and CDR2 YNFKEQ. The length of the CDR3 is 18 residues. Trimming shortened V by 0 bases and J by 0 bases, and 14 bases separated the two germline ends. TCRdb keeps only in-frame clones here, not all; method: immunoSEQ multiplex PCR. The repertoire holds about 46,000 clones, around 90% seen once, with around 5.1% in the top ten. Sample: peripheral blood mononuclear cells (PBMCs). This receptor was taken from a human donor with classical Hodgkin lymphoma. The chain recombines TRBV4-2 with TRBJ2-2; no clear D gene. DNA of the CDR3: TGTGCCAGCAGCCAAGATCAGGCCTCAGGAGCGAACACCGGGGAGCTGTTTTTT. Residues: CASSQDQASGANTGELFF.